Listed below are T cell receptor beta chains from one sample, sequenced in a study of blood T cell repertoires in COVID-19. Here immunoSEQ multiplex PCR was the method, and the copy in TCRdb shows in-frame clones only, minus some. The sample shows 200,000 to 250,000 clones, around 86% of them seen only once. Sequencing was carried out using peripheral blood. The origin of the receptors is a man older than 75 with acute or convalescent COVID-19. Both conserved end residues are part of each CDR3. The D gene is left open where the match is weak. Only some rows state a clone size, as once, few, many or a class for expanded clones.

j_gene	v_gene	d_gene	len	abundance	CDR3nt	CDR3aa
TRBJ1-2	TRBV18	TRBD1	15	-	TGTGCCAGCTCACCACGACAGGGGAGGAACTATGGCTACACCTTC	CASSPRQGRNYGYTF
TRBJ1-6	TRBV28	-	13	few	TGTGCCAGCAGCCTGGGGGGGGATTCACCCCTCCACTTT	CASSLGGDSPLHF
TRBJ1-1	TRBV25-1	-	14	-	TGTGCCAGCAGTGACCAGGGTATGAACACTGAAGCTTTCTTT	CASSDQGMNTEAFF
TRBJ1-6	TRBV7-9	-	15	-	TGTGCCAGCAGACCTAGCTGGAGGAGGTATTCACCCCTCCACTTT	CASRPSWRRYSPLHF
TRBJ2-7	TRBV7-9	-	11	few	TGTGCCAGCAGCTTGACAGAAGAGCAGTACTTC	CASSLTEEQYF
TRBJ2-7	TRBV10-2	-	13	-	TGCGCCAGCACCGAGGGCGGTACCTACGAGCAGTACTTC	CASTEGGTYEQYF
TRBJ2-7	TRBV28	-	13	-	TGTGCCAGCAGTAGACAGAATTCCTACGAGCAGTACTTC	CASSRQNSYEQYF
TRBJ2-7	TRBV19	TRBD1	14	-	TGTGCCAGTAGTTCCCGACAGGGGGGCGACGAGCAGTACTTC	CASSSRQGGDEQYF
TRBJ1-4	TRBV19	-	15	-	TGTGCCAGTCAGCCGCCCGGGTTCCGAAATGAAAAACTGTTTTTT	CASQPPGFRNEKLFF
TRBJ2-7	TRBV2	TRBD2	14	-	TGTGCCAGCGGCGGGGGGGAAGTCTTCTACGAGCAGTACTTC	CASGGGEVFYEQYF
TRBJ2-5	TRBV3-1/TRBV3-2	TRBD1	15	-	TGTGCCAGCAGCCAAGCAGGGGGCGCGAGGGAGACCCAGTACTTC	CASSQAGGARETQYF
TRBJ2-5	TRBV28	-	15	few	TGTGCCAGCAGTTTACCTCCCCCGCGGCCAGAGACCCAGTACTTC	CASSLPPPRPETQYF
TRBJ2-5	TRBV27	TRBD1	18	-	TGTGCCAGCAGTTTACCGGGACAGGGAGGAAGGTACCAAGAGACCCAGTACTTC	CASSLPGQGGRYQETQYF
TRBJ2-2	TRBV3-1/TRBV3-2	-	15	-	TGTGCCAGCAGCCAGCAGGCAGGTTTACCCGGGGAGCTGTTTTTT	CASSQQAGLPGELFF
TRBJ2-1	TRBV18	-	16	few	TGTGCCAGCTCACCACGGGCACTGAGCTCCTACAATGAGCAGTTCTTC	CASSPRALSSYNEQFF
TRBJ1-2	TRBV18	TRBD1	13	-	TGTGCCAGCTCACGCGACAGGGCGGGGGGCTACACCTTC	CASSRDRAGGYTF
TRBJ1-5	TRBV7-8	-	14	-	TGTGCCAGCAGCTTAGGTTCAGGGCCTCAGCCCCAGCATTTT	CASSLGSGPQPQHF
TRBJ1-5	TRBV19	-	15	-	TGTGCCAGTAGTATAGATCGAGGGCGCGGTCAGCCCCAGCATTTT	CASSIDRGRGQPQHF
TRBJ2-5	TRBV7-9	TRBD1	17	-	TGTGCCAGCAGCTCCGACTATGGACAGGGGTTACAAGAGACCCAGTACTTC	CASSSDYGQGLQETQYF
TRBJ2-4	TRBV29-1	TRBD1	12	-	TGCAGCGCTAGGACAGGGACTCTCCTTCAGTACTTC	CSARTGTLLQYF
TRBJ2-1	TRBV7-9	-	16	-	TGTGCCAGCAGCTTAGCCTACAGCGGAGCCTACAATGAGCAGTTCTTC	CASSLAYSGAYNEQFF
TRBJ2-1	TRBV18	TRBD2	14	-	TGTGCCAGCTCACCACCGCCGGGGGGGAATGAGCAGTTCTTC	CASSPPPGGNEQFF
TRBJ1-1	TRBV28	-	14	-	TGTGCCAGCAGTGAACAGACGCGAAGCACTGAAGCTTTCTTT	CASSEQTRSTEAFF
TRBJ1-1	TRBV2	-	14	-	TGTGCCAGCAGTGTTCAGGGCATGAACACTGAAGCTTTCTTT	CASSVQGMNTEAFF
TRBJ1-2	TRBV7-3	-	15	-	TGTGCCAGCAGCTTAAACCCGGCAGGTAGCTATGGCTACACCTTC	CASSLNPAGSYGYTF
TRBJ1-4	TRBV6-5	-	14	-	TGTGCCAGCAGTTACGGGAGGGCTAATGAAAAACTGTTTTTT	CASSYGRANEKLFF
TRBJ1-1	TRBV4-1	TRBD1	15	-	TGCGCCAGCAGCCAAACAGGGGCTCCGAACACTGAAGCTTTCTTT	CASSQTGAPNTEAFF
TRBJ2-5	TRBV5-4	-	15	-	TGTGTCAGCAGGGACCGGGACTCCCACCCGGAGACCCAGTACTTC	CVSRDRDSHPETQYF
TRBJ2-1	TRBV11-2	-	13	-	TGTGCCAGCAGCTCCGGGAACTACAATGAGCAGTTCTTC	CASSSGNYNEQFF
TRBJ1-2	TRBV5-1	-	15	-	TGCGCCAGCAGCTGGGGGGTCGGAATAGAGTATGGCTACACCTTC	CASSWGVGIEYGYTF
TRBJ1-1	TRBV30	-	13	-	TGTGCCTGGAGGTGGACAGATAACACTGAAGCTTTCTTT	CAWRWTDNTEAFF
TRBJ1-6	TRBV9	-	12	many	TGTGCCAGCAGCGTAGGTGGCTGGCCCCTCCACTTT	CASSVGGWPLHF
TRBJ2-4	TRBV6-5	TRBD1	15	-	TGTGCCAGCAGAGTTACAGGGGGCGCGGGAAACATTCAGTACTTC	CASRVTGGAGNIQYF
TRBJ1-1	TRBV27	TRBD1	14	few	TGTGCCAGCAGTACAGACAGGGGGCAATCTGAAGCTTTCTTT	CASSTDRGQSEAFF
TRBJ2-5	TRBV5-6	TRBD2	14	-	TGTGCCAGCAGCGGGGGGACTAGCGGTAGGCCCCAGTACTTC	CASSGGTSGRPQYF
TRBJ2-3	TRBV7-9	-	11	-	TGTGCCAGTGGGACTTCAGATACGCAGTATTTT	CASGTSDTQYF
TRBJ1-1	TRBV27	-	14	-	TGTGCCAGCACTCCCACCCCAGGGAACACTGAAGCTTTCTTT	CASTPTPGNTEAFF
TRBJ1-5	TRBV19	-	14	-	TGTGCCAGTAGTATAGGAGTTAGCAGTCAGCCCCAGCATTTT	CASSIGVSSQPQHF
TRBJ1-4	TRBV27	-	14	-	TGTGCCAGCAGTTTTCAGGGCGCCGGGGAAAAACTGTTTTTT	CASSFQGAGEKLFF
TRBJ2-2	TRBV7-3	TRBD2	15	-	TGTGCCAGCAGCTCCCTCCCGGGGGGAACCGGGGAGCTGTTTTTT	CASSSLPGGTGELFF
TRBJ2-7	TRBV7-4	TRBD2	15	-	TGTGCCAGAGAAAGAGGGCGGGAGGAACCCTACGAGCAGTACTTC	CARERGREEPYEQYF
TRBJ1-5	TRBV30	TRBD1	13	-	TGTGCCTGGGGCCCCAGGGGGAATGGGCCCCAGCATTTT	CAWGPRGNGPQHF
TRBJ2-3	TRBV19	-	15	-	TGTGCCAGTACCCTAAGGACACCCGGTGGCGATACGCAGTATTTT	CASTLRTPGGDTQYF
TRBJ2-2	TRBV14	TRBD1	13	-	TGTGCCAGCAGCCGACAGGGGATCGGGGAGCTGTTTTTT	CASSRQGIGELFF
TRBJ2-5	TRBV10-3	TRBD2	16	-	TGTGCCATCAGTGAGTCTAGCGGGGGACTCCAAGAGACCCAGTACTTC	CAISESSGGLQETQYF
TRBJ1-1	TRBV27	TRBD1	15	-	TGTGCCAGCAGTTTCGGGACAGGCGGGAACACTGAAGCTTTCTTT	CASSFGTGGNTEAFF
TRBJ1-3	TRBV11-2	-	16	once	TGTGCCAGCAGCTTAGGAGGAGATTACTCTGGAAACACCATATATTTT	CASSLGGDYSGNTIYF
TRBJ2-3	TRBV7-2	TRBD2	14	once	TGTGCCAGCAGCACCTCTGGGGGGGTAGATACGCAGTATTTT	CASSTSGGVDTQYF
TRBJ1-3	TRBV3-1/TRBV3-2	-	14	few	TGTGCCAGCAGCGCCCACGGCTCTGGAAACACCATATATTTT	CASSAHGSGNTIYF
TRBJ2-3	TRBV30	TRBD2	12	-	TGTGCCTGGAGATCCGGGACTAATACGCAGTATTTT	CAWRSGTNTQYF
TRBJ1-2	TRBV2	TRBD1	15	once	TGTGCCAGCAGTAAAGGACAGGTAGCTAACTATGGCTACACCTTC	CASSKGQVANYGYTF
TRBJ2-4	TRBV28	-	13	-	TGTGCCAGCAGTCTGAGACATAAGAGCATTCAGTACTTC	CASSLRHKSIQYF
TRBJ1-2	TRBV6-5	-	13	-	TGTGCCAGCAGTTTAAAGGGGTTCTATGGCTACACCTTC	CASSLKGFYGYTF
TRBJ2-5	TRBV19	-	13	-	TGTGCCAGTAGTCAGGAGGAGGGAGAGACCCAGTACTTC	CASSQEEGETQYF
TRBJ2-5	TRBV12-3/TRBV12-4	-	12	-	TGTGCCAGCAGTTATACCGGGGGGACCCAGTACTTC	CASSYTGGTQYF
TRBJ2-3	TRBV5-4	-	15	-	TGTGCCAGCAGCTTGTGGTCCACCGGGACAGATACGCAGTATTTT	CASSLWSTGTDTQYF